Below are 30 T cell receptor beta chains sequenced from a single sample in a study of human CD8 memory T cell subsets. By UMI-labeled 5' RACE, the TCR beta libraries were made. After re-calling the 5' RACE reads, TCRdb lists one entry per CDR3 protein, DNA absent. The table lists several thousand distinct CDR3 sequences. The identity of TPEX cells was that of CCR7+ PD-1+ TIGIT+ early memory CD8+ T cells with exhausted-like traits. Sequenced sample: CD8+ T cells from PBMCs. The receptors here all came from a human donor in good health.

Frequency places this clonotype as medium-sized. The J gene is TRBJ2-1, the V gene TRBV29-1. Germline V lookup: CDR1 SQVTM, CDR2 ANQGSEA. This CDR3 is built from 14 residues. This chain's CDR3 is CSVGAGGSYNEQFF.

This chain uses TRBV28 with TRBJ2-7; TCRdb's D call, TRBD2, is unchecked because there is no DNA. Germline CDR1 MDHEN, CDR2 SYDVKM. The length of the CDR3 is 15 residues. The CDR3 region is CASSLLSGAFYEQYF.

CDR3 sequence reads: CASRQTSGRLYEQYF. The chain recombines TRBV28 with TRBJ2-7; TCRdb returns TRBD2, unconfirmable since there is no DNA. Germline V gene lookup returns CDR1 MDHEN and CDR2 SYDVKM. This CDR3 is built from 15 residues.

The gene calls are TRBV7-3 and TRBJ1-6. The CDR3 runs 15 residues. Looked up from germline, CDR1 is SGHTA and CDR2 is FQGTGA. The CDR3 reads CASSLTSGLGSPLHF.

This clonotype is deemed medium-sized (0.01 to 0.1%) by its frequency. V usage is TRBV20-1 and J usage is TRBJ2-3; TCRdb selects TRBD2, and the lack of DNA leaves this call unchecked. The V gene's germline CDR1 is DFQATT and CDR2 SNEGSKA (reference sequence). The CDR3 is 14 amino acids. This CDR3 is CSALPLAGTDTQYF.

The chain is built from TRBV4-1 and TRBJ1-1; TCRdb returns TRBD1, unconfirmable since there is no DNA. CDR1 is MGHRA and CDR2 is YSYEKL in the germline V gene. CDR3 length: 13 amino acids. The CDR3 region is CASSQGQGVRAFF.

The chain combines TRBV4-1 with TRBJ2-7. CDR1 and CDR2 (germline): MGHRA, YSYEKL. CDR3 length equals 17 residues. The CDR3: CASSQDLWQVFSYEQYF.

This clonotype is classed as medium-sized by frequency. The genes are TRBV7-9 and TRBJ2-3. CDR1 and CDR2 (germline): SEHNR, FQNEAQ (reference sequence). The CDR3 spans 16 residues. The CDR3 sequence is CASSPRANPSTDTQYF.

Measured by frequency, this clonotype is medium-sized. The rearrangement uses TRBV12-3 or TRBV12-4 and TRBJ1-2. This CDR3 is built from 11 residues. CDR3 loop: CASSFAGLYTF.

This clonotype counts as medium-sized by frequency. V and J are TRBV4-3 and TRBJ1-5; TCRdb's D gene call, TRBD1, goes unchecked for lack of DNA. The CDR3 spans 15 residues. Germline assignment: CDR1 LGHNA and CDR2 YSLEER. The chain's CDR3 is CASSPDRESYQPQHF.

The rearrangement uses TRBV5-1 and TRBJ2-7; TCRdb's D call of TRBD2 is untestable without DNA. Germline V lookup: CDR1 SGHRS, CDR2 YFSETQ. The CDR3 loop spans 15 amino acids. The CDR3: CASSLDGLAAYEQYF.

V and J are TRBV20-1 and TRBJ2-3; absent DNA, TCRdb's TRBD2 call cannot be checked. CDR3 size: 20 residues. The germline gives CDR1 DFQATT, CDR2 SNEGSKA (reference sequence). This chain's CDR3 is CSARVWGVHNPGLPTDTQYF.

The rearrangement links TRBV20-1 to TRBJ2-7; no DNA is available, so the TRBD1 call from TCRdb remains unchecked. Germline V gene data show CDR1 as DFQATT and CDR2 as SNEGSKA (reference sequence). The length of the CDR3 is 13 residues. CDR3 region: CSASDLGEYEQYF.

This chain joins TRBV6-2 or TRBV6-3 and TRBJ2-4. The length of the CDR3 is 13 residues. The germline CDR1 and CDR2 sequences are MNHEY and SVGEGT. CDR3 loop: CASMPGDWDIQYF.

J is TRBJ1-1 and V is TRBV4-2; without DNA, the TCRdb call of TRBD1 cannot be checked. Germline values: CDR1 LGHNA, CDR2 YNFKEQ. CDR3 length: 15 amino acids. The CDR3 spells CASSQAVGGDTEAFF.

This chain connects TRBV15 to TRBJ1-1; no DNA is available, so the TRBD1 call from TCRdb remains unchecked. CDR1 and CDR2 from the germline V gene are LNHNV and YYDKDF (reference sequence). The CDR3 is made up of 18 amino acids. The CDR3 sequence is CATSPHGGDRGPVTEAFF.

The chain recombines TRBV30 with TRBJ2-7; TCRdb's D call, TRBD1, is unchecked because there is no DNA. The V gene's germline CDR1 is GTSNPN and CDR2 SVGIG (reference sequence). The CDR3 is 14 residues long. CDR3 amino acids: CAWTPRPGAGEQYF.

The chain has TRBV20-1 and TRBJ1-2; TCRdb's D call, TRBD1, is unchecked because there is no DNA. The CDR3 extends over 14 amino acids. Germline values: CDR1 DFQATT, CDR2 SNEGSKA (reference sequence). The CDR3 here is CSAREWDTFYGYTF.

This clonotype counts as medium-sized (0.01 to 0.1%) by frequency. The chain uses TRBV28 and TRBJ1-1; with no DNA, the TCRdb D assignment of TRBD1 cannot be verified. CDR3 size: 14 residues. CDR1 is MDHEN, CDR2 SYDVKM, per germline. CDR3 amino acids: CASSLVRQGVEAFF.

The genes are TRBV28 and TRBJ2-5; the TCRdb call, TRBD2, lacks DNA for checking. In germline, CDR1 is MDHEN, CDR2 SYDVKM. This CDR3 spans 16 amino acids. The CDR3 is CASSLDGESPGETQYF.

This sequence joins TRBV7-9 and TRBJ2-2. The CDR3 sequence is 13 residues long. Germline CDR1 SEHNR, CDR2 FQNEAQ (reference sequence). CDR3 sequence: CASGSANTGELFF.

This clonotype ranks as medium-sized (0.01 to 0.1%) in terms of frequency. The CDR3 loop is CASSDLRGGDEQFF. This chain links TRBV10-2 with TRBJ2-1; TCRdb gives TRBD2 as the D gene, but with no DNA this cannot be confirmed. The CDR3 extends over 14 amino acids. Germline CDR1 WSHSY, CDR2 SAAADI.

This clonotype is classed as medium-sized by frequency. V gene TRBV9 combines with J gene TRBJ1-1; checking the TCRdb D call of TRBD1 is not possible without DNA. Germline V gene sequence: CDR1 SGDLS, CDR2 YYNGEE. This CDR3 has 14 amino acids. The CDR3 spells CASSVEGQGFEAFF.

V is TRBV27 and J is TRBJ2-1; TCRdb calls TRBD2, which cannot be checked without DNA. CDR1 is MNHEY, CDR2 SMNVEV, per germline (reference sequence). The CDR3 is 14 amino acids. CDR3 amino acids: CASSLRREINEQFF.

This chain links TRBV30 with TRBJ1-2; TCRdb's D call, TRBD1, is unchecked because there is no DNA. The CDR3 has 13 amino acids. Looked up from germline, CDR1 is GTSNPN and CDR2 is SVGIG (reference sequence). CDR3 amino acids: CAWNPGANYGYTF.

By frequency, this clonotype registers large. V usage is TRBV12-3 or TRBV12-4 and J usage is TRBJ1-1; TCRdb's D call, TRBD1, is unchecked because there is no DNA. This CDR3 contains 17 residues. The CDR3 spells CASSLTGQGRKNTEAFF.

This clonotype is classed as medium-sized by frequency. The chain is built from TRBV7-2 and TRBJ2-5; TCRdb gives TRBD2 as the D gene, but with no DNA this cannot be confirmed. The CDR3 extends over 16 amino acids. Germline CDR1 reads SGHTA; CDR2 reads FQGNSA. This CDR3 reads CASSVGLAGDLKTQYF.

The chain employs TRBV27 and TRBJ1-2; TCRdb reports TRBD1, a call that lacks DNA to check it against. CDR1 and CDR2 (germline): MNHEY, SMNVEV (reference sequence). This CDR3 comprises 17 residues. The CDR3 sequence: CASSLSVGTGAGAGYTF.

The J gene is TRBJ2-7, the V gene TRBV20-1. Germline assignment: CDR1 DFQATT and CDR2 SNEGSKA (reference sequence). The CDR3 is 12 amino acids. CDR3 sequence reads: CSARKGLGEQYF.

The CDR3 reads CASRPRDRVWTGELFF. The rearrangement joins TRBV7-8 to TRBJ2-2; TCRdb designates TRBD1, a call that cannot be tested without DNA. This CDR3 is 16 amino acids long. The V gene's germline CDR1 is SGHVS and CDR2 FQNEAQ.